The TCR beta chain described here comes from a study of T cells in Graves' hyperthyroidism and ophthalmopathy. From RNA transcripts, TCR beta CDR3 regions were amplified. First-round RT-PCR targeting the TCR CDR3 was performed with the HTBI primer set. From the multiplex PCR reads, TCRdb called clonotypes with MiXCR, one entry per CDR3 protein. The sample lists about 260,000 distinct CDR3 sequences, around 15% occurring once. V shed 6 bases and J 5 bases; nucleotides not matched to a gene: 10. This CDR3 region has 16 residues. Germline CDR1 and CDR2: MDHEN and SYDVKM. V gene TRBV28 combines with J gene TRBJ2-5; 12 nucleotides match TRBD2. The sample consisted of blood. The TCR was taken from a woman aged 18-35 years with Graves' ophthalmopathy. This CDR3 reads CASRERLAGAGETQYF. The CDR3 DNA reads TGTGCCAGCAGGGAACGACTAGCGGGGGCCGGGGAGACCCAGTACTTC.